Each of the 27 T cell receptor beta chains below was sequenced from the same sample in a study of blood T cell repertoires in COVID-19. Assay: immunoSEQ multiplex PCR; the TCRdb copy retains only in-frame clones and omits some. Here the sample spans about 500,000 clones, 89% being singletons. The sequenced sample was peripheral blood. Source of these receptors: a young man with COVID-19, enrolled during active disease.

V usage is TRBV5-1 and J usage is TRBJ1-4, with TRBD1 matching over 7 bases. This CDR3 is 14 amino acids long. The germline CDR1 and CDR2 sequences are SGHRS and YFSETQ. The V segment lost 1 base and the J segment 6 bases; nucleotides outside the gene matches: 3. As DNA, the CDR3 is TGCGCCAGCAGCTTGTTCAGGGGGGATGAAAAACTGTTTTTT. Encoded protein: CASSLFRGDEKLFF.

The chain links TRBV9 to TRBJ2-7; tentatively, D is TRBD2 (6 bases). Trimming removed 1 base at V and 3 bases at J, with 11 bases between. CDR3 length: 14 amino acids. Per the germline V gene, CDR1 is SGDLS and CDR2 is YYNGEE. In DNA form, the CDR3 reads TGTGCCAGCAGCGTAACTAGCAATGGCTACGAGCAGTACTTC. It is translated as CASSVTSNGYEQYF.

The rearrangement uses TRBV6-1 and TRBJ2-1, with 7 nucleotides matching TRBD1. In germline, CDR1 is MNHNS, CDR2 SASEGT. The CDR3 runs 16 residues. Trimming at V came to 2 bases and at J to 5 bases, leaving 9 bases not matched to a gene. CDR3 in amino acids: CASSERRRGGHNEQFF. The CDR3 nucleotides are TGTGCCAGCAGTGAACGCCGACGAGGGGGCCACAATGAGCAGTTCTTC.

J is TRBJ2-5 and V is TRBV2; 7 nucleotides line up with TRBD1. Trimming removed 3 bases from V and 5 bases from J; junction bases left unmatched: 6. Germline V gene lookup returns CDR1 SNHLY and CDR2 FYNNEI. The CDR3 contains 14 residues. CDR3 region: CASSDGTALETQYF. CDR3 nucleotide sequence: TGTGCCAGCAGTGATGGGACAGCCCTGGAGACCCAGTACTTC.

This chain links TRBV6-5 with TRBJ1-1, with a weak D call TRBD1 (6 bases). The germline V gene encodes CDR1 MNHEY and CDR2 SVGAGI. This CDR3 is built from 12 residues. Trimming pared 6 bases from V and 7 bases from J, leaving 12 bases between. The CDR3 sequence is CASRDSLGEAFF. CDR3 DNA: TGTGCCAGCAGGGACAGTCTAGGTGAAGCTTTCTTT.

The V gene is TRBV6-5, the J gene TRBJ2-7, with D tentatively TRBD2 (6 bases). CDR1 is MNHEY and CDR2 is SVGAGI in the germline V gene. This CDR3 has 13 amino acids. V shed 7 bases and J shed 6 bases, with 16 bases lying between them. CDR3 DNA sequence: TGTGCCAGCAAAGAGACGGGGGTTGGCGAGCAGTACTTC. Protein product: CASKETGVGEQYF.

V and J are TRBV3-1 (or the pseudogene TRBV3-2) and TRBJ2-7; weak D call: TRBD2 (5 bases). This CDR3 spans 15 amino acids. The V gene lost 3 bases and the J gene lost 6 bases, with 18 bases spanning the gap. The germline CDR1 and CDR2 sequences are LGHDT and YNNKEL (reference sequence). CDR3 amino acids: CASSHFPSGGGEQYF. The CDR3 nucleotides read TGTGCCAGCAGCCATTTCCCATCGGGCGGAGGCGAGCAGTACTTC.

This clone is a singleton in its sample. The rearrangement joins TRBV27 to TRBJ2-1, with 10 nucleotides matching TRBD2. V trimming: 6 bases; J trimming: 2 bases; junction bases outside the gene matches: 4. Germline values: CDR1 MNHEY, CDR2 SMNVEV (reference sequence). This CDR3 has 15 amino acids. The CDR3 loop reads CASRPSGRAYNEQFF. DNA of the CDR3: TGTGCCAGCAGGCCTAGCGGGAGAGCCTACAATGAGCAGTTCTTC.

The rearrangement links TRBV24-1 to TRBJ2-7, with TRBD1 matching 11 bases. The ends lost 5 bases at V and 5 bases at J; junction bases unmatched: 7. CDR1 is KGHDR and CDR2 is SFDVKD in the germline V gene. The CDR3 is 15 residues long. The CDR3 region has the DNA TGTGCCACCAGTGTCCCGGGACAGGGGGTCCACGAGCAGTACTTC. Translating gives CATSVPGQGVHEQYF.

The chain links TRBV14 to TRBJ2-4; no clear D gene. This CDR3 comprises 14 residues. CDR1 and CDR2 (germline): SGHDN, FVKESK. Trimming removed 0 bases from V and 0 bases from J, with 3 bases in between. The CDR3 sequence is CASSQDLAKNIQYF. The DNA for the CDR3 is TGTGCCAGCAGCCAAGACCTAGCCAAAAACATTCAGTACTTC.

The chain combines TRBV4-1 with TRBJ1-3; no clear D. V was clipped by 0 bases and J by 0 bases, with 6 bases between them. Germline CDR1 reads MGHRA; CDR2 reads YSYEKL. The CDR3 is 15 amino acids. CDR3 DNA: TGCGCCAGCAGCCAAGATCAAAACTCTGGAAACACCATATATTTT. Encoded protein: CASSQDQNSGNTIYF.

The gene calls are TRBV6-2 or TRBV6-3 and TRBJ2-3; 13 bases match TRBD2. The germline gives CDR1 MNHEY, CDR2 SVGEGT. There are 17 residues in the CDR3. With V trimmed by 4 bases and J by 2 bases, 6 bases remained unmatched. CDR3 bases: TGTGCCAGCAGTTCCTCGACTAGCGGGGGGCACACAGATACGCAGTATTTT. Its translation is CASSSSTSGGHTDTQYF.

V usage is TRBV28 and J usage is TRBJ2-1, with 8 bases that match TRBD2. The CDR3 runs to 18 residues. Germline CDR1 reads MDHEN; CDR2 reads SYDVKM. V dropped 6 bases and J dropped 5; count of bases not matched to a gene: 18. CDR3: CASSRPEAGALPHNEQFF. In DNA, the CDR3 is TGTGCCAGCAGCCGACCTGAAGCGGGGGCCCTCCCCCACAATGAGCAGTTCTTC.

This clone is a singleton in its sample. V and J are TRBV11-1 and TRBJ2-7, with D possibly matching TRBD2 (5 bases). Between the trimmed V and J ends, which lost 0 bases and 4 bases, there was a span of 7 bases. CDR3 size: 13 residues. Germline assignment: CDR1 SGHAT and CDR2 FQDESV (reference sequence). CDR3 in DNA: TGTGCCAGCAGCTTAGCGCGGGCTTACGAGCAGTACTTC. Protein product: CASSLARAYEQYF. Using reference TRBV11-1 and TRBJ2-7 for the parts outside the CDR3, the full variable domain is EAEVAQSPRYKITEKSQAVAFWCDPISGHATLYWYRQILGQGPELLVQFQDESVVDDSQLPKDRFSAERLKGVDSTLKIQPAELGDSAMYLCASSLARAYEQYFGPGTRLTVT.

V usage is TRBV21-1 and J usage is TRBJ2-1; the DNA was not compared with TRBD2, the D call given in the table. TRBV21-1 is a pseudogene locus. This CDR3 region has 15 residues. The CDR3: CASSKGVMVADEQFF. DNA of the CDR3: TGTGCCAGCAGCAAAGGGGTGATGGTGGCGGATGAGCAGTTCTTC.

The chain links TRBV11-2 to TRBJ1-2; no clear D. Deletions cut 1 base from V and 4 bases from J, with 10 bases between. CDR1 and CDR2 (germline): SGHAT, FQNNGV. This CDR3 is built from 14 residues. The CDR3 region is CASSLGGIGYGYTF. The CDR3 DNA is TGTGCCAGCAGCTTAGGCGGGATTGGCTATGGCTACACCTTC.

This clone occurred once. The chain joins TRBV18 to TRBJ2-1; possible D gene TRBD1, 6 bases. CDR3 length equals 16 residues. Germline CDR1 KGHSH, CDR2 LQKENI. Trimming cost V 5 bases and J 3 bases, with 17 bases left between them. The DNA for the CDR3 is TGTGCCAGCTCAATCTCCGCAGGGGCCGTCTACAATGAGCAGTTCTTC. This gives the protein CASSISAGAVYNEQFF. The variable domain in full, with the rest retrieved from reference TRBV18 and TRBJ2-1, is NAGVMQNPRHLVRRRGQEARLRCSPMKGHSHVYWYRQLPEEGLKFMVYLQKENIIDESGMPKERFSAEFPKEGPSILRIQQVVRGDSAAYFCASSISAGAVYNEQFFGPGTRLTVL.

This clone was counted a single time. The CDR3 region has the DNA TGTGCCAGCAGCCCCCGACTTGGGGGGACTAGCGGGGGTGCTGAGCAGTTCTTC. Its protein is CASSPRLGGTSGGAEQFF. The chain joins TRBV7-9 to TRBJ2-1; 14 bases are a match to TRBD2. The CDR3 length is 18 residues. Germline trimming cut 5 bases from V and 9 bases from J; bases unmatched to any gene: 15. In germline, CDR1 is SEHNR, CDR2 FQNEAQ (reference sequence).

The rearrangement joins TRBV6-4 to TRBJ1-2; maybe TRBD1 (5 bases). The CDR3 consists of 15 residues. V was clipped by 6 bases and J by 0 bases, with 14 bases between them. Germline V gives CDR1 MRHNA, CDR2 SNTAGT. The CDR3, as DNA: TGTGCCAGCAGGAGTGGGACGGGAGCTAACTATGGCTACACCTTC. Translating it yields CASRSGTGANYGYTF.

The chain links TRBV2 to TRBJ2-7; no clear D gene. Germline CDR1 and CDR2: SNHLY and FYNNEI. The CDR3 consists of 11 residues. Trimming pared 5 bases from V and 3 bases from J, leaving 5 bases between. The CDR3 nucleotides are TGTGCCAGCAGTCCGGGCTACGAGCAGTACTTC. Residues: CASSPGYEQYF.

This sequence joins TRBV2 and TRBJ2-7, with TRBD2 identical over 8 bases. Losses at the gene ends were 4 bases for V and 2 bases for J; bases not matched to a gene: 10. Germline V gene sequence: CDR1 SNHLY, CDR2 FYNNEI. This CDR3 has 16 amino acids. The CDR3 loop is CASSGPARGEAYEQYF. The DNA for the CDR3 is TGTGCCAGCAGTGGCCCAGCGCGGGGGGAAGCCTACGAGCAGTACTTC.

The V call is TRBV12-3 or TRBV12-4, the J call TRBJ2-5, with 8 bases matching TRBD1. The length of the CDR3 is 13 residues. V lost 5 bases and J lost 10; bases outside the gene matches: 9. CDR3 coding DNA: TGTGCCAGCAGTCCAGGACCGGACAGGGACCAGTACTTC. Its translation: CASSPGPDRDQYF.

This clone appeared a few times. The rearrangement links TRBV2 to TRBJ1-1; D gene ambiguous. Germline CDR1 is SNHLY and CDR2 is FYNNEI. The CDR3 totals 13 residues. V lost 7 bases, J lost 1 base, and 10 bases lay in between. CDR3 nucleotides: TGTGCCAGCAATGGGCAGACGAACACTGAAGCTTTCTTT. Residues: CASNGQTNTEAFF.

The V call is TRBV2, the J call TRBJ2-5; D is possibly TRBD1 (6 bases). V gave up 5 bases and J gave up 5 bases, with 15 bases separating them. Germline CDR1 and CDR2: SNHLY and FYNNEI. The CDR3 covers 14 residues. CDR3 residues: CASSSSGVGETQYF. The CDR3 DNA sequence: TGTGCCAGCAGTTCCTCAGGGGTTGGGGAGACCCAGTACTTC.

This chain links TRBV12-3 or TRBV12-4 with TRBJ1-2; D is uncertain. The CDR3 has 13 residues. V was trimmed by 6 bases and J by 5 bases, leaving 13 bases between them. The CDR3 region has the DNA TGTGCCAGCAGCGGTTACGTCGCATATGGCTACACCTTC. Residues: CASSGYVAYGYTF.

This chain uses TRBV5-1 with TRBJ2-3; D possibly corresponds to TRBD2 (6 bases). CDR3 length: 14 amino acids. V dropped 1 base and J dropped 4 bases, with 10 bases sitting between them. The germline CDR1 and CDR2 sequences are SGHRS and YFSETQ. CDR3 nucleotide sequence: TGCGCCAGCAGCTTGCCGGGAGAAGCAGATACGCAGTATTTT. This codes for CASSLPGEADTQYF. Full variable domain (remainder filled in from reference TRBV5-1 and TRBJ2-3): KAGVTQTPRYLIKTRGQQVTLSCSPISGHRSVSWYQQTPGQGLQFLFEYFSETQRNKGNFPGRFSGRQFSNSRSEMNVSTLELGDSALYLCASSLPGEADTQYFGPGTRLTVL.

The V gene is TRBV24-1, the J gene TRBJ2-3; 10 bases align to TRBD2. V lost 4 bases and J lost 2; bases outside the gene matches: 11. The CDR3 contains 18 residues. Germline CDR1 reads KGHDR; CDR2 reads SFDVKD. In nucleotides, the CDR3 is TGTGCCACCAGTGACCCTACCCCGGGACTAGCGACCACAGATACGCAGTATTTT. Translation: CATSDPTPGLATTDTQYF.